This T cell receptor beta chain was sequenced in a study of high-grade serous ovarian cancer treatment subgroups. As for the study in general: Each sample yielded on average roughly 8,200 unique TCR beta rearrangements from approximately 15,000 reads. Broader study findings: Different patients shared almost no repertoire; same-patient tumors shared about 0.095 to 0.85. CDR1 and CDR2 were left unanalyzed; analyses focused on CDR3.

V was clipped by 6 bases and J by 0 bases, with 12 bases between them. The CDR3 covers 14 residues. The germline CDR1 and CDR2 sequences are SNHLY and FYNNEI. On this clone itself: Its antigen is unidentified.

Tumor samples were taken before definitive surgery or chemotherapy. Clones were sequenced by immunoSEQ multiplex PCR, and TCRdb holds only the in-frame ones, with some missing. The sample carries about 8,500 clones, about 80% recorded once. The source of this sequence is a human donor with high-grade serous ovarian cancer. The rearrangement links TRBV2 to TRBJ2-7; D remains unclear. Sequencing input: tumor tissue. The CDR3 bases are TGTGCCAGCAGCCCCGGGCGTCCCTCCTACGAGCAGTACTTC. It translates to CASSPGRPSYEQYF.